This T cell receptor (beta chain) is from a study of cytomegalovirus exposure and HLA in healthy donors. Study-level information: Of 300 to 450 genotyped donors, more than 75% clustered with self-reported Caucasian donors.

As to this clone: Its antigen is not identified.

In the PCR, 60 Vbeta and 13 Jbeta primers were used. The protocol was immunoSEQ multiplex PCR, while the TCRdb copy is restricted to in-frame clones and leaves out a portion. Here the sample table reports 60,000 to 90,000 clones. The V gene lost 2 bases and the J gene lost 2 bases, with 3 bases spanning the gap. The CDR3 runs 12 residues. CDR1 and CDR2 (germline): SNHLY, FYNNEI. Study-wide findings and caveats: Judged likely to be a sequencing artifact was a cluster of highly shared sequence variants. A missense variant in DCLRE1C was later tied to TCR beta V- and J-gene trimming.

The source is a middle-aged woman in good health and CMV-seropositive. The chain combines TRBV2 with TRBJ1-2; unclear D gene. The sequencing input was PBMCs. In DNA, the CDR3 is TGTGCCAGCAGTGAACTGAACTATGGCTACACCTTC. This codes for CASSELNYGYTF.